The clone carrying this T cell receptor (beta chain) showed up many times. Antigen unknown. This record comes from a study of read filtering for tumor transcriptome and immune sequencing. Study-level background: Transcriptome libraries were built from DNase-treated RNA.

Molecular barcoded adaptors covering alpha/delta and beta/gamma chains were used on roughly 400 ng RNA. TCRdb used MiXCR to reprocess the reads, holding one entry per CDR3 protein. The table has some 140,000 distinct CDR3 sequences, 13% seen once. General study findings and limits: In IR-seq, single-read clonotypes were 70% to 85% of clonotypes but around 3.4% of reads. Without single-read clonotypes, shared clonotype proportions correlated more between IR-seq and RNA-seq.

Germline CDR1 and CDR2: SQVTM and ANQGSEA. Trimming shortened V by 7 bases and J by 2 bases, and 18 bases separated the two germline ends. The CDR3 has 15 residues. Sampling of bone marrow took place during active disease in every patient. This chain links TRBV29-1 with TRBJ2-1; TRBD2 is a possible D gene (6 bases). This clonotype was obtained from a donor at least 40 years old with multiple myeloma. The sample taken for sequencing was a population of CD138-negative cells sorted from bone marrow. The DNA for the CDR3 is TGCAGCGCCCCAGGTCGGGGGAACACCTACAATGAGCAGTTCTTC. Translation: CSAPGRGNTYNEQFF.